This TCR beta chain was observed in a study of breast tumors, draining lymph nodes, adjacent tissues. General study findings and limits: Luminal-like breast cancer showed significantly greater tumor-nontumor repertoire similarity than basal-like breast cancer did.

In regard to this clonotype: Antigen: not known. A junction boundary mismatches the germline segment, possibly from a read error.

A single record per CDR3 protein comes from TCRdb applying MiXCR to the multiplex PCR reads. The repertoire consists of 150,000 to 250,000 distinct CDR3 sequences, with 31% occurring once and the leading ten covering 4.3%. Breast cancer patients provided tissue from their axillary draining lymph nodes. The germline V gene has CDR1 MGHDK and CDR2 SYGVNS. The CDR3 runs to 13 residues. The chain employs TRBV25-1 and TRBJ1-1; D remains unclear. Input material: axillary lymph node tissue. This clonotype originated in a female donor with breast cancer. Some clones in this sample may be carry-over from other donors' samples. CDR3 sequence reads: CASSDFTNTGAFF. As DNA, the CDR3 is TGTGCCAGCAGTGATTTTACGAACACTGGAGCTTTCTTT.